Listed below are T cell receptor beta chains from one sample, sequenced in a study of PD-1 blockade in mismatch repair-deficient tumors. The method was immunoSEQ multiplex PCR; TCRdb's version includes in-frame clones alone and lacks a portion of them. The sample shows about 25,000 clones, 65% to 85% of them seen only once. The specimen was PBMCs, collected before pembrolizumab treatment. Receptors were obtained from an adult with mismatch repair-deficient cancer. Both conserved end residues are part of each CDR3. The order of the fields is clone size, D gene, V gene, J gene, CDR3 DNA, CDR3 protein. D genes are given only for firm matches. Expanded clones get a size class; other rows say once, few or many, or leave the size out.

abundance: -; d_gene: TRBD1; v_gene: TRBV27; j_gene: TRBJ1-2; CDR3nt: TGTGCCAGCAGTACGGTGGACAGGGATGGCTACACCTTC; CDR3aa: CASSTVDRDGYTF
abundance: -; d_gene: -; v_gene: TRBV9; j_gene: TRBJ1-2; CDR3nt: TGTGCCAGCAGCGTAGGGGACACTCCCTATGGCTACACCTTC; CDR3aa: CASSVGDTPYGYTF
abundance: -; d_gene: TRBD2; v_gene: TRBV27; j_gene: TRBJ2-7; CDR3nt: TGTGCCAGCAGTTCCCCGACTAGCGGGAGGTACGAGCAGTACTTC; CDR3aa: CASSSPTSGRYEQYF
abundance: -; d_gene: -; v_gene: TRBV10-1; j_gene: TRBJ1-1; CDR3nt: TGCGCCAGCAGTGAGGGGGCCAAGAACACTGAAGCTTTCTTT; CDR3aa: CASSEGAKNTEAFF
abundance: -; d_gene: TRBD1; v_gene: TRBV27; j_gene: TRBJ1-4; CDR3nt: TGTGCCAGCAGGATCCAGGGGGGTAATGAAAAACTGTTTTTT; CDR3aa: CASRIQGGNEKLFF
abundance: -; d_gene: -; v_gene: TRBV2; j_gene: TRBJ1-2; CDR3nt: TGTGCCAGCCTTAGCACAGGGACCCATGGCTACACCTTC; CDR3aa: CASLSTGTHGYTF
abundance: -; d_gene: TRBD1; v_gene: TRBV10-3; j_gene: TRBJ2-2; CDR3nt: TGTGCCATCAGTGAAACCCCCCGACAGGGGGTGAGCACCGGGGAGCTGTTTTTT; CDR3aa: CAISETPRQGVSTGELFF
abundance: -; d_gene: TRBD1; v_gene: TRBV5-1; j_gene: TRBJ2-5; CDR3nt: TGCGCCAGCAGCATACAGGGGGAAGAGACCCAGTACTTC; CDR3aa: CASSIQGEETQYF
abundance: -; d_gene: TRBD2; v_gene: TRBV19; j_gene: TRBJ2-7; CDR3nt: TGTGCCAGTAGTATCCAGCGGGAGGACTACGAGCAGTACTTC; CDR3aa: CASSIQREDYEQYF
abundance: -; d_gene: -; v_gene: TRBV4-1; j_gene: TRBJ1-5; CDR3nt: TGCGCCAGCAGCCGCAGGGACAATCAGCCCCAGCATTTT; CDR3aa: CASSRRDNQPQHF
abundance: -; d_gene: -; v_gene: TRBV30; j_gene: TRBJ2-1; CDR3nt: TGTGCCTGGACCGTTGACTCCCTTGGCTACACAGGTGAGCAGTTCTTC; CDR3aa: CAWTVDSLGYTGEQFF
abundance: -; d_gene: -; v_gene: TRBV7-3; j_gene: TRBJ2-3; CDR3nt: TGTGCCAGCAGCCCCGTTACAGGGTTTCCCACAGATACGCAGTATTTT; CDR3aa: CASSPVTGFPTDTQYF
abundance: -; d_gene: TRBD2; v_gene: TRBV29-1; j_gene: TRBJ2-1; CDR3nt: TGCAGCGTTGCGGGTGGACTAGCGGGAGATGATGAGCAGTTCTTC; CDR3aa: CSVAGGLAGDDEQFF
abundance: -; d_gene: TRBD2; v_gene: TRBV7-2; j_gene: TRBJ2-7; CDR3nt: TGTGCCAGCAGCTTGACCGGGGGGTACGAGCAGTACTTC; CDR3aa: CASSLTGGYEQYF
abundance: once; d_gene: -; v_gene: TRBV30; j_gene: TRBJ2-1; CDR3nt: TGTGCCGGGACTTATAATGAGCAGTTCTTC; CDR3aa: CAGTYNEQFF
abundance: -; d_gene: TRBD1; v_gene: TRBV6-1; j_gene: TRBJ2-7; CDR3nt: TGTGCCAGCAGTGAAGGCCCAGGGACAGGTCTCATAGAGCAGTACTTC; CDR3aa: CASSEGPGTGLIEQYF
abundance: -; d_gene: -; v_gene: TRBV5-6; j_gene: TRBJ1-1; CDR3nt: TGTGCCAGCAGCTCCTCGGGAGATACGGGGCACATGAACACTGAAGCTTTCTTT; CDR3aa: CASSSSGDTGHMNTEAFF
abundance: -; d_gene: -; v_gene: TRBV28; j_gene: TRBJ1-1; CDR3nt: TGTGCCAGCAGTTTAGTTACAAGTCTGAACACTGAAGCTTTCTTT; CDR3aa: CASSLVTSLNTEAFF
abundance: -; d_gene: -; v_gene: TRBV28; j_gene: TRBJ1-2; CDR3nt: TGTGCCAGCGGAAGTGGGCCCAACTATGGCTACACCTTC; CDR3aa: CASGSGPNYGYTF
abundance: -; d_gene: -; v_gene: TRBV5-1; j_gene: TRBJ1-1; CDR3nt: TGCGCCAGCAGCTTGGTCCAGGGAGAAGCTTTCTTT; CDR3aa: CASSLVQGEAFF
abundance: -; d_gene: TRBD1; v_gene: TRBV11-2; j_gene: TRBJ1-2; CDR3nt: TGTGCCAGCAGCTTACGGGACAGGGGGGTCTATGGCTACACCTTC; CDR3aa: CASSLRDRGVYGYTF
abundance: -; d_gene: -; v_gene: TRBV6-1; j_gene: TRBJ1-4; CDR3nt: TGTGCCGTAGAAGGAGCTAATGAAAAACTGTTTTTT; CDR3aa: CAVEGANEKLFF
abundance: -; d_gene: -; v_gene: TRBV2; j_gene: TRBJ1-1; CDR3nt: TGTGCCAGCACCACGAACAGGGAAGTCACTGAAGCTTTCTTT; CDR3aa: CASTTNREVTEAFF
abundance: -; d_gene: TRBD1; v_gene: TRBV15; j_gene: TRBJ1-1; CDR3nt: TGTGCCACCAGCAGGGACAGGACCATGAACACTGAAGCTTTCTTT; CDR3aa: CATSRDRTMNTEAFF
abundance: -; d_gene: -; v_gene: TRBV7-9; j_gene: TRBJ1-4; CDR3nt: TGTGCCAGCAGCTTAGGAGGCGGAAACAATGAAAAACTGTTTTTT; CDR3aa: CASSLGGGNNEKLFF
abundance: -; d_gene: TRBD1; v_gene: TRBV19; j_gene: TRBJ1-1; CDR3nt: TGTGCCAGTAGCCCATCCAGGGGGCGGAACACTGAAGCTTTCTTT; CDR3aa: CASSPSRGRNTEAFF
abundance: -; d_gene: -; v_gene: TRBV5-4; j_gene: TRBJ1-3; CDR3nt: TGTGCCAGCAGCTCGACAGCCATCGGAAACACCATATATTTT; CDR3aa: CASSSTAIGNTIYF
abundance: -; d_gene: TRBD1; v_gene: TRBV9; j_gene: TRBJ1-3; CDR3nt: TGTGCCAGCAGCCCGGGACAGGGAAACACCATATATTTT; CDR3aa: CASSPGQGNTIYF
abundance: -; d_gene: TRBD1; v_gene: TRBV5-1; j_gene: TRBJ2-7; CDR3nt: TGCGCCAGCAGCTTGGGCGGCGACAGGGACTACGAGCAGTACTTC; CDR3aa: CASSLGGDRDYEQYF
abundance: -; d_gene: -; v_gene: TRBV30; j_gene: TRBJ1-2; CDR3nt: TGTGCCTGGAGGACTCAGGGGTGGAAAGCTAACTATGGCTACACCTTC; CDR3aa: CAWRTQGWKANYGYTF
abundance: -; d_gene: -; v_gene: TRBV5-1; j_gene: TRBJ2-2; CDR3nt: TGCGCCAGCAGCTTTTCTGCAGCGGACACCGGGGAGCTGTTTTTT; CDR3aa: CASSFSAADTGELFF
abundance: -; d_gene: -; v_gene: TRBV29-1; j_gene: TRBJ2-7; CDR3nt: TGCAGCGTTGAGGGGCAGACTTACGAGCAGTACTTC; CDR3aa: CSVEGQTYEQYF
abundance: -; d_gene: TRBD1; v_gene: TRBV7-6; j_gene: TRBJ1-4; CDR3nt: TGTGCCAGCAGCTCATCGGGACAGGGGGGGGATGAAAAACTGTTTTTT; CDR3aa: CASSSSGQGGDEKLFF
abundance: -; d_gene: -; v_gene: TRBV28; j_gene: TRBJ2-3; CDR3nt: TGTGCCAGCAGTTCCCAGCGGGCATCCGCAGATACGCAGTATTTT; CDR3aa: CASSSQRASADTQYF
abundance: -; d_gene: -; v_gene: TRBV16; j_gene: TRBJ1-3; CDR3nt: TGTGCCAGCAGCCAATCTACCCTCACAGGGAACGGAAACACCATATATTTT; CDR3aa: CASSQSTLTGNGNTIYF
abundance: -; d_gene: TRBD1; v_gene: TRBV4-2; j_gene: TRBJ1-1; CDR3nt: TGTGCCAGCAGCCAGGGACAGGGACCGAACACTGAAGCTTTCTTT; CDR3aa: CASSQGQGPNTEAFF
abundance: -; d_gene: TRBD1; v_gene: TRBV6-5; j_gene: TRBJ1-5; CDR3nt: TGTGCCAGCAGTAGGGACAGGCAGTCGGATCAGCCCCAGCATTTT; CDR3aa: CASSRDRQSDQPQHF
abundance: few; d_gene: -; v_gene: TRBV19; j_gene: TRBJ2-5; CDR3nt: TGTGCCAGTAGTATTGGCCAGGTACCTCCAGAGACCCAGTACTTC; CDR3aa: CASSIGQVPPETQYF
abundance: -; d_gene: -; v_gene: TRBV25-1; j_gene: TRBJ2-7; CDR3nt: TGTGCCAGCAGCGGACAGCCAGGGCTGTACGAGCAGTACTTC; CDR3aa: CASSGQPGLYEQYF
abundance: -; d_gene: -; v_gene: TRBV19; j_gene: TRBJ2-3; CDR3nt: TGTGCCAGTAGACCGACAGGAATTAAGGATACGCAGTATTTT; CDR3aa: CASRPTGIKDTQYF
abundance: -; d_gene: -; v_gene: TRBV6-5; j_gene: TRBJ2-1; CDR3nt: TGTGCCAGCGGGGCCTCCTACAATGAGCAGTTCTTC; CDR3aa: CASGASYNEQFF
abundance: -; d_gene: TRBD1; v_gene: TRBV27; j_gene: TRBJ1-2; CDR3nt: TGTGCCAGCAGTCACCACTCGAACCCGGGACAGGGCCTTAACTATGGCTACACCTTC; CDR3aa: CASSHHSNPGQGLNYGYTF
abundance: -; d_gene: TRBD1; v_gene: TRBV27; j_gene: TRBJ2-7; CDR3nt: TGTGCCATAAGACAGGGTGAAGGGTACGAGCAGTACTTC; CDR3aa: CAIRQGEGYEQYF
abundance: -; d_gene: TRBD2; v_gene: TRBV6-4; j_gene: TRBJ2-3; CDR3nt: TGTGCCAGCAGTGTTAATAGCGGGAGCACAGATACGCAGTATTTT; CDR3aa: CASSVNSGSTDTQYF
abundance: -; d_gene: TRBD2; v_gene: TRBV29-1; j_gene: TRBJ2-1; CDR3nt: TGCAGCGTAGTTGGACTAGCGGACGCCTTAAATGAGCAGTTCTTC; CDR3aa: CSVVGLADALNEQFF
abundance: -; d_gene: -; v_gene: TRBV2; j_gene: TRBJ1-6; CDR3nt: TGTGCCAGCAGTGAACAGGGGACAAATAATTCACCCCTCCACTTT; CDR3aa: CASSEQGTNNSPLHF
abundance: -; d_gene: TRBD1; v_gene: TRBV5-1; j_gene: TRBJ2-1; CDR3nt: TGCGCCAGCAGCTTTGGACAGGGGCCCTACAATGAGCAGTTCTTC; CDR3aa: CASSFGQGPYNEQFF
abundance: -; d_gene: TRBD1; v_gene: TRBV9; j_gene: TRBJ2-7; CDR3nt: TGTGCCAGCAGCGCCGGGACAGGGTACGGGTACGAGCAGTACTTC; CDR3aa: CASSAGTGYGYEQYF
abundance: -; d_gene: -; v_gene: TRBV18; j_gene: TRBJ2-2; CDR3nt: TGTGCCAGCTCACCCTTCACCGGGGAGCTGTTTTTT; CDR3aa: CASSPFTGELFF
abundance: -; d_gene: -; v_gene: TRBV2; j_gene: TRBJ1-1; CDR3nt: TGTGCCAGCAGTGATTGGCAGGGGACCCTGAACACTGAAGCTTTCTTT; CDR3aa: CASSDWQGTLNTEAFF
abundance: -; d_gene: -; v_gene: TRBV11-2; j_gene: TRBJ2-3; CDR3nt: TGTGCCAGCAGCTTAGAAGCGACCTTCAGTACGCAGTATTTT; CDR3aa: CASSLEATFSTQYF
abundance: -; d_gene: -; v_gene: TRBV6-1; j_gene: TRBJ1-5; CDR3nt: TGTGCCAGCGAGATTATAAATCAGCCCCAGCATTTT; CDR3aa: CASEIINQPQHF
abundance: -; d_gene: TRBD1; v_gene: TRBV4-1; j_gene: TRBJ2-7; CDR3nt: TGCGCCAGCAGCCTCTATCTCGGAGGACAGGGAAAGTACGAGCAGTACTTC; CDR3aa: CASSLYLGGQGKYEQYF
abundance: -; d_gene: TRBD2; v_gene: TRBV7-3; j_gene: TRBJ2-1; CDR3nt: TGTGCCAGCAGCTTAAGCGGAGTAGCGGGAGTAAGCAATGAGCAGTTCTTC; CDR3aa: CASSLSGVAGVSNEQFF
abundance: -; d_gene: TRBD1; v_gene: TRBV2; j_gene: TRBJ1-5; CDR3nt: TGTGCCAGCAGTGCAGACAGGGATCGTCAGCCCCAGCATTTT; CDR3aa: CASSADRDRQPQHF
abundance: -; d_gene: TRBD1; v_gene: TRBV2; j_gene: TRBJ2-2; CDR3nt: TGTGCCAGCAGGGTGGACAGGGCGAACACCGGGGAGCTGTTTTTT; CDR3aa: CASRVDRANTGELFF
abundance: -; d_gene: -; v_gene: TRBV27; j_gene: TRBJ2-7; CDR3nt: TGTGCCAGCAGTCGACGGGGTAGCTACGAGCAGTACTTC; CDR3aa: CASSRRGSYEQYF
abundance: -; d_gene: TRBD2; v_gene: TRBV5-1; j_gene: TRBJ2-2; CDR3nt: TGCGCCAGCCTAGCGGGAGCCCTGAACACCGGGGAGCTGTTTTTT; CDR3aa: CASLAGALNTGELFF
abundance: once; d_gene: -; v_gene: TRBV5-1; j_gene: TRBJ1-1; CDR3nt: TGCGCCAGCAGCTTGGGCACAGGGTACACTGAAGCTTTCTTT; CDR3aa: CASSLGTGYTEAFF